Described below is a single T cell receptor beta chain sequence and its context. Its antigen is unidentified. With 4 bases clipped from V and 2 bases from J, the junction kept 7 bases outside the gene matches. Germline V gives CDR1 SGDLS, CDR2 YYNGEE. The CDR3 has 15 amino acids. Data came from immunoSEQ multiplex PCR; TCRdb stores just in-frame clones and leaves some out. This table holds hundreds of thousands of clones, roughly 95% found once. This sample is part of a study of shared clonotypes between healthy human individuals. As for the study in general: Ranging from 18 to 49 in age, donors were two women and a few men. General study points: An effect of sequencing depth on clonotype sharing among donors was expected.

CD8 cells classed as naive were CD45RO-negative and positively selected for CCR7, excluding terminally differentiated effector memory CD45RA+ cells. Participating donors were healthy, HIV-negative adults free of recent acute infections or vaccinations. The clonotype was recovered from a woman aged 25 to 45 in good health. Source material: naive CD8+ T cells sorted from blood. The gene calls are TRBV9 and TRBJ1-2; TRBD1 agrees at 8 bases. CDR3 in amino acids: CASSTRTGPNYGYTF. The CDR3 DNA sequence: TGTGCCAGCAGCACCCGGACAGGGCCCAACTATGGCTACACCTTC.